Following are 26 T cell receptor beta chains from one sample sequenced in a study of blood T cell repertoires in COVID-19. Here immunoSEQ multiplex PCR was the method, and the copy in TCRdb shows in-frame clones only, minus some. The sample includes a few hundred thousand clones, around 88% seen only once; the top ten take approximately 2%. The sample taken for sequencing was peripheral blood. These receptors were collected from a man younger than 40 with active or convalescent COVID-19.

The chain recombines TRBV27 with TRBJ2-2; possible D gene TRBD2, 5 bases. CDR1 is MNHEY and CDR2 is SMNVEV in the germline V gene (reference sequence). Trimming stripped 1 base from V and 6 bases from J, with 9 bases between. The CDR3 has 14 residues. The CDR3 sequence: CASSLFAGSGELFF. For the CDR3, the DNA is TGTGCCAGCAGTTTATTTGCGGGTTCCGGGGAGCTGTTTTTT.

The chain links TRBV20-1 to TRBJ2-4; D may be TRBD1 (6 bases). The CDR3 is made up of 14 amino acids. The V gene lost 3 bases and the J gene lost 8 bases, with 17 bases spanning the gap. Germline V CDR1 and CDR2: DFQATT, SNEGSKA (reference sequence). The CDR3 region is CSASQGRGLDIQYF. As DNA, the CDR3 is TGCAGTGCTAGTCAGGGGCGCGGGTTGGACATTCAGTACTTC.

V and J are TRBV6-2 or TRBV6-3 and TRBJ2-3; TRBD2 matches 9 bases. J lost 4 bases, V lost 2 bases, and 7 bases had no gene match. The CDR3 runs 16 residues. Germline loops: CDR1 MNHEY, CDR2 SVGEGT. The CDR3 loop reads CASSYHQRGAPDTQYF. Here the CDR3 DNA reads TGTGCCAGCAGTTACCATCAGCGGGGGGCTCCAGATACGCAGTATTTT.

The rearrangement uses TRBV9 and TRBJ2-3; 14 nucleotides match TRBD2. V gave up 4 bases and J gave up 2 bases; unmatched junction bases: 3. CDR1 and CDR2 (germline): SGDLS, YYNGEE. The CDR3 extends over 16 amino acids. The CDR3 bases are TGTGCCAGCAGCCCGACTAGCGGGGGGGCCACAGATACGCAGTATTTT. This encodes CASSPTSGGATDTQYF. Full variable domain (outside the CDR3, taken from reference TRBV9 and TRBJ2-3): DSGVTQTPKHLITATGQRVTLRCSPRSGDLSVYWYQQSLDQGLQFLIQYYNGEERAKGNILERFSAQQFPDLHSELNLSSLELGDSALYFCASSPTSGGATDTQYFGPGTRLTVL.

The J gene is TRBJ2-4, the V gene TRBV4-1, with a tentative D call TRBD2 (7 bases). The CDR3 contains 13 residues. CDR1 and CDR2 from the germline V gene are MGHRA and YSYEKL. V was clipped by 1 base and J by 9 bases, with 10 bases between them. CDR3 nucleotide sequence: TGCGCCAGCAGCCAAGGGGGGGGCGGCATTCAGTACTTC. Protein sequence: CASSQGGGGIQYF.

This clone was seen only a few times. CDR3 in amino acids: CASSPPTSGGAPFF. DNA of the CDR3: TGTGCCAGCTCACCGCCGACTAGCGGGGGGGCTCCGTTCTTC. V is TRBV18 and J is TRBJ2-1; 14 bases match TRBD2. The ends lost 3 bases at V and 15 bases at J; junction bases unmatched: 7. The germline gives CDR1 KGHSH, CDR2 LQKENI. The CDR3 extends over 14 amino acids.

This clone has only one observation. The chain is built from TRBV7-6 and TRBJ2-7; TRBD2 might be the D (6 bases). CDR3 length: 15 amino acids. Trimming left V 1 base short and J 2 bases short, with 12 bases between. The germline V gene has CDR1 SGHVS and CDR2 FNYEAQ. CDR3: CASSLEHTGAYEQYF. The CDR3 DNA follows: TGTGCCAGCAGCTTAGAACACACGGGAGCCTACGAGCAGTACTTC.

V is TRBV12-5 and J is TRBJ2-1; D possibly corresponds to TRBD1 (6 bases). V shed 3 bases and J shed 0 bases, with 12 bases lying between them. The CDR3 runs 16 residues. CDR1 is LGHNT, CDR2 FRNRAP, per germline. As DNA, the CDR3 is TGTGCTAGTGGTTTTGGGGGCCAGAGCTCCTACAATGAGCAGTTCTTC. Its protein is CASGFGGQSSYNEQFF.

V gene TRBV20-1 combines with J gene TRBJ1-2; no definite D call. Germline V lookup: CDR1 DFQATT, CDR2 SNEGSKA (reference sequence). There are 9 residues in the CDR3. Trimming pared 4 bases from V and 8 bases from J, leaving 5 bases between. DNA for the CDR3: TGCAGTGCTAATAAAGGCTACACCTTC. It translates to CSANKGYTF.

The CDR3 nucleotides read TGTGCCACCAGCACTTCGAGGGATTTTATCGAGCAGTACTTC. It encodes CATSTSRDFIEQYF. This rearrangement joins TRBV15 to TRBJ2-7; TRBD2 might be the D (5 bases). From germline, CDR1 is LNHNV and CDR2 YYDKDF (reference sequence). The CDR3 runs 14 residues. Trimming left V 4 bases short and J 6 bases short, with 16 bases between.

The rearrangement links TRBV7-9 to TRBJ1-1, with a possible D match to TRBD1 (5 bases). The CDR3 consists of 14 residues. The germline gives CDR1 SEHNR, CDR2 FQNEAQ (reference sequence). Trimming left V 4 bases short and J 6 bases short, with 15 bases between. The CDR3 here is CASSSSQGKPEAFF. DNA for the CDR3: TGTGCCAGCAGCTCCAGTCAGGGTAAGCCTGAAGCTTTCTTT.

In DNA form, the CDR3 reads TGCAGTGCTAGTCCTAGCGGGGGGCGATTCGAAGAGACCCAGTACTTC. This codes for CSASPSGGRFEETQYF. The rearrangement links TRBV20-1 to TRBJ2-5; 11 bases line up with TRBD2. The CDR3 contains 16 residues. Germline lookup yields CDR1 DFQATT and CDR2 SNEGSKA (reference sequence). V shed 3 bases and J 3 bases; nucleotides not matched to a gene: 9.

In its sample, this clone was seen a few times. The rearrangement uses TRBV19 and TRBJ2-3; 11 bases line up with TRBD1. The CDR3 covers 14 residues. V was pared by 10 bases and J by 4 bases, with 7 bases of the junction left unmatched. The germline V gene has CDR1 LNHDA and CDR2 SQIVND (reference sequence). For the CDR3, the DNA is TGTGCCACGGAGCCGGGACAGGGGGCAGATACGCAGTATTTT. Translating gives CATEPGQGADTQYF. Looking up the rest from reference TRBV19 and TRBJ2-3 gives the full variable domain: DGGITQSPKYLFRKEGQNVTLSCEQNLNHDAMYWYRQDPGQGLRLIYYSQIVNDFQKGDIAEGYSVSREKKESFPLTVTSAQKNPTAFYLCATEPGQGADTQYFGPGTRLTVL.

The chain employs TRBV5-4 and TRBJ2-7, with TRBD2 matching 16 bases. This CDR3 contains 18 residues. J gave up 4 bases and V 3 bases, and 10 bases lay outside the gene matches. Per germline, CDR1 SGHNT and CDR2 YYREEE (reference sequence). Here the CDR3 reads CASSSTPGTSGGVYEQYF. Written as DNA, the CDR3 is TGTGCCAGCAGCTCTACCCCCGGGACTAGCGGGGGGGTTTACGAGCAGTACTTC. Complete variable domain (other parts from reference TRBV5-4 and TRBJ2-7): ETGVTQSPTHLIKTRGQQVTLRCSSQSGHNTVSWYQQALGQGPQFIFQYYREEENGRGNFPPRFSGLQFPNYSSELNVNALELDDSALYLCASSSTPGTSGGVYEQYFGPGTRLTVT.

V and J are TRBV5-1 and TRBJ1-1; D is undetermined. V dropped 2 bases and J dropped 5 bases, with 10 bases sitting between them. The CDR3 is made up of 13 amino acids. Germline assignment: CDR1 SGHRS and CDR2 YFSETQ. The CDR3 DNA reads TGCGCCAGCAGCTTAAACGGGGAGACTGAAGCTTTCTTT. As protein: CASSLNGETEAFF.

The rearrangement joins TRBV18 to TRBJ2-7; TRBD1 might be the D (6 bases). Germline CDR1 and CDR2: KGHSH and LQKENI. The ends were cut back, 5 bases at V and 1 base at J, with 12 bases in the middle. CDR3 length equals 14 residues. The CDR3 reads CASSSPGASYEQYF. DNA of the CDR3: TGTGCCAGCTCATCTCCAGGGGCGTCCTACGAGCAGTACTTC.

This chain uses TRBV4-3 with TRBJ1-2; D not resolved. This CDR3 region has 16 residues. The germline V gene encodes CDR1 LGHNA and CDR2 YSLEER. Trimming shortened V by 0 bases and J by 4 bases, and 15 bases separated the two germline ends. As DNA, the CDR3 is TGCGCCAGCAGCCAAGATTCGGCGGGTCTTTCCTATGGCTACACCTTC. This codes for CASSQDSAGLSYGYTF.

The J gene is TRBJ1-6, the V gene TRBV28; D is possibly TRBD1 (5 bases). Germline V CDR1 and CDR2: MDHEN, SYDVKM. CDR3 length equals 16 residues. V was cut by 4 bases and J by 4 bases, with 14 bases left in between. The CDR3 DNA follows: TGTGCCAGCAGTTCACGGGACGGGAGTTATAATTCACCCCTCCACTTT. It translates to CASSSRDGSYNSPLHF.

The CDR3 sequence is CSATQGRNQPQHF. The CDR3 nucleotides are TGCAGCGCTACCCAGGGTAGAAATCAGCCCCAGCATTTT. This chain uses TRBV29-1 with TRBJ1-5; perhaps TRBD1 as D (5 bases). Between the trimmed V and J ends, which lost 7 bases and 4 bases, there was a span of 14 bases. Per the germline V gene, CDR1 is SQVTM and CDR2 is ANQGSEA. This CDR3 contains 13 residues.

The J gene is TRBJ1-4, the V gene TRBV4-2; no reliable D call. The V end was cut by 0 bases, the J end by 1 base, with 18 bases between. The CDR3 is 19 residues long. Germline V gene lookup returns CDR1 LGHNA and CDR2 YNFKEQ. CDR3 sequence: CASSQEGSWQAITNEKLFF. CDR3 nucleotide sequence: TGTGCCAGCAGCCAAGAGGGCAGCTGGCAGGCGATAACTAATGAAAAACTGTTTTTT.

This rearrangement joins TRBV6-5 to TRBJ2-5; D is unclear. The CDR3 is 13 amino acids. Germline V gives CDR1 MNHEY, CDR2 SVGAGI. Trimming stripped 7 bases from V and 5 bases from J, with 14 bases between. The CDR3 sequence: CASTTNTQETQYF. CDR3 DNA sequence: TGTGCCAGCACTACTAACACCCAGGAGACCCAGTACTTC.

The V gene is TRBV6-5, the J gene TRBJ2-3, with TRBD2 matching 8 bases. The junction had 9 bases not matched to a gene; V was cut back by 6 bases and J by 4 bases. The CDR3 runs to 15 residues. CDR1 and CDR2 (germline): MNHEY, SVGAGI. The CDR3, as DNA: TGTGCCAGCAGCCAAGGACTAGCAGTACCAGATACGCAGTATTTT. It specifies CASSQGLAVPDTQYF.

The rearrangement links TRBV11-2 to TRBJ2-3; D is uncertain. The CDR3 covers 13 residues. Trimming stripped 5 bases from V and 0 bases from J, with 6 bases between. Germline V gene data show CDR1 as SGHAT and CDR2 as FQNNGV. The CDR3 bases are TGTGCCAGCAGCCCCACTAGCACAGATACGCAGTATTTT. It encodes CASSPTSTDTQYF.

This chain uses TRBV6-5 with TRBJ2-7; D may be TRBD1 (5 bases). The length of the CDR3 is 14 residues. Germline V CDR1 and CDR2: MNHEY, SVGAGI. Trimming took off 2 bases at V and 0 bases at J, with 8 bases between the two ends. The CDR3 protein is CASSYQGTSYEQYF. The CDR3 region has the DNA TGTGCCAGCAGTTACCAGGGTACCTCCTACGAGCAGTACTTC.

The chain joins TRBV25-1 to TRBJ1-1, with D possibly being TRBD1 (6 bases). Trimming removed 0 bases from V and 0 bases from J, with 8 bases in between. CDR1 is MGHDK, CDR2 SYGVNS, per germline. The CDR3 runs 15 residues. The CDR3 bases are TGTGCCAGCAGTGAATATGGGGACATGAACACTGAAGCTTTCTTT. This encodes CASSEYGDMNTEAFF.

The rearrangement joins TRBV5-6 to TRBJ1-2; a possible D gene is TRBD1 (5 bases). V gave up 0 bases and J gave up 4 bases, with 10 bases separating them. The CDR3 is 14 residues long. CDR1 and CDR2 from the germline V gene are SGHDT and YYEEEE. The CDR3 nucleotides read TGTGCCAGCAGCTTGGGCCAGGGTTTCTATGGCTACACCTTC. Its protein product is CASSLGQGFYGYTF.